The T cell receptor beta chain under discussion was sequenced for a study of beta chain features in type 1 diabetes. Study information: All of the samples together had 107,917,701 sorted cells examined.

Whole-study results and caveats: The similarity of naive, central memory and Treg TCRB repertoires appeared greater among patients than among healthy donors.

The CDR3 is made up of 15 amino acids. V was clipped by 5 bases and J by 8 bases; unmatched bases: 10. The germline V gene has CDR1 MDHEN and CDR2 SYDVKM. This clone was detected only a few times. Its antigen is unidentified. Reverse transcription of all isolated RNA meant that expressed TCRB transcripts were sequenced. The table came from immunoSEQ multiplex PCR; TCRdb's copy has only in-frame clones and leaves some out. Of 620,000 or so clones in the sample, around a sixth were seen once. The sample consisted of naive CD4+ T cells from blood. This TCR came from a man aged 18-30 years in good health. The chain recombines TRBV28 with TRBJ2-1; TRBD1 matches 9 bases. The chain's CDR3 is CASSQAGTGYHEQFF. CDR3 bases: TGTGCCAGCAGTCAAGCCGGGACAGGGTACCATGAGCAGTTCTTC.